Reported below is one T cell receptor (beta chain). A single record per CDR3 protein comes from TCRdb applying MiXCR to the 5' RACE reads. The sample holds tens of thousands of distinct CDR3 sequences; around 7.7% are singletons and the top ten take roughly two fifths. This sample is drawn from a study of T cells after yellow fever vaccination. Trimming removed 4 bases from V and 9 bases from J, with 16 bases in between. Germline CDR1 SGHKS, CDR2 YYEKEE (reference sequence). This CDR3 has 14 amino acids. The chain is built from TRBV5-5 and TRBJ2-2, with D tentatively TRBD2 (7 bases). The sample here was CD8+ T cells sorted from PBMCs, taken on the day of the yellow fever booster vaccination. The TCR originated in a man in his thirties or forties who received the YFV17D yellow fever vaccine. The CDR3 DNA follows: TGTGCCAGCAGCCCCGGGGGGCGCGGCTGGGAGCTGTTTTTT. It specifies CASSPGGRGWELFF.